One and the same sample provided the 20 T cell receptor beta chains below, sequenced in a study of tumor-infiltrating lymphocytes in primary liver carcinoma. Co-extraction of both nucleic acids (RNA and DNA) used about 19-33 mg of unsorted bulk tissue. cDNA specific to TCR beta was made from 500 ng of total RNA, with a constant-region primer employed for priming. Modified slightly, ARM-PCR produced TCR beta libraries over three nested multiplex PCR rounds. TRBV1-TRBV30 forward primers paired with a C-beta reverse primer drove the first two PCR rounds, 10 cycles each. TCRdb redid the calling of the multiplex PCR reads with MiXCR, one entry per CDR3 protein. The sample has 90,000 to 110,000 distinct CDR3 sequences; roughly four fifths are singletons. The material sequenced was liver tumor tissue from sampling region 3. Subset indicated: tumor region T3, left-lateral pole. These receptor sequences come from a man aged 35-49 years with primary liver carcinoma and hepatitis B virus infection.

In regard to this clonotype: Mismatch with germline at one junction end may stem from a read error. J is TRBJ2-7 and V is TRBV5-1, with D hard to call. The CDR3 consists of 15 residues. CDR1 and CDR2 from the germline V gene are SGHRS and YFSETQ. The CDR3 loop reads CAISLVGAASCEQYF. CDR3 in DNA: TGCGCCATCAGCTTGGTCGGCGCAGCCTCCTGTGAGCAGTACTTC.

Points on this clonotype: At one end, the junction sequence differs from germline, possibly due to a read error. The V and J genes are TRBV5-4 and TRBJ1-2, with TRBD1 identical over 9 bases. The CDR3 is 15 residues long. The V gene's germline CDR1 is SGHNT and CDR2 YYREEE (reference sequence). The DNA for the CDR3 is TGTGTCAGCAGCTACCCTTCGGGACAGGGAAGAGGCTACACCTTC. Translated: CVSSYPSGQGRGYTF.

In regard to this clonotype: Lacking the conserved final phenylalanine or tryptophan, this CDR3 likely reflects a read error. The chain has TRBV5-6 and TRBJ2-3; 11 nucleotides line up with TRBD2. The CDR3 extends over 15 amino acids. The germline V gene has CDR1 SGHDT and CDR2 YYEEEE. The CDR3 region is CAGSSGTSGTDTQYV. In nucleotides, the CDR3 is TGTGCCGGCAGCTCCGGGACTAGCGGAACAGATACGCAGTATGTT.

On this clonotype itself: The CDR3 end shows no conserved phenylalanine or tryptophan, and so a read error is likely. J is TRBJ2-5 and V is TRBV29-1; the D gene is possibly TRBD1 (6 bases). This CDR3 contains 12 residues. Germline V gene lookup returns CDR1 SQVTM and CDR2 ANQGSEA. V was pared by 8 bases and J by 4 bases, with 14 bases between. The CDR3 is CSCMDSGETQYV. The CDR3 DNA reads as TGCAGCTGTATGGACAGCGGAGAGACCCAGTACGTC.

This chain joins TRBV20-1 and TRBJ2-7; the D gene could be TRBD1 or TRBD2 (5 bases each). V was pared by 5 bases and J by 5 bases, with 19 bases between. The CDR3 consists of 14 residues. The V gene's germline CDR1 is DFQATT and CDR2 SNEGSKA (reference sequence). CDR3 protein: CSAGVGLGDHEQYF. CDR3 coding DNA: TGCAGTGCTGGAGTCGGGCTAGGGGACCACGAGCAGTACTTC.

The chain has TRBV6-1 and TRBJ2-7, with D unclear. This CDR3 is built from 12 residues. Germline V gene data show CDR1 as MNHNS and CDR2 as SASEGT. In DNA, the CDR3 is TGTGTCAGTACGCAGATGTCCTACGAGCAGTACTTC. This codes for CVSTQMSYEQYF.

The rearrangement joins TRBV6-6 to TRBJ2-1; D uncertain. The CDR3 is 16 residues long. Deletions cut 5 bases from V and 4 bases from J, with 18 bases between. Germline CDR1 and CDR2: MNHNY and SVGAGI (reference sequence). Written as DNA, the CDR3 is TGTGCCAGCAGTGACTTTATTCGGATTCGTTACAATGAGCAGTTCTTC. It encodes CASSDFIRIRYNEQFF.

This clonotype was seen once. The CDR3 coding sequence is TGTACTAGCAGTACGGGACAGTCATATGGCTACACCTTC. Translating it yields CTSSTGQSYGYTF. This sequence joins TRBV6-1 and TRBJ1-2; 7 bases map to TRBD1. Per the germline V gene, CDR1 is MNHNS and CDR2 is SASEGT. The CDR3 is 13 amino acids.

This clonotype was detected once. The conserved final phenylalanine or tryptophan is absent from the CDR3, which likely points to a read error. The V and J genes are TRBV5-4 and TRBJ2-1; 7 bases fit TRBD1. This CDR3 contains 13 residues. Per germline, CDR1 SGHNT and CDR2 YYREEE (reference sequence). The DNA of the CDR3 is TGTGTCAGCAGGTTGGGACAGTACAATGAGCAGTTCATC. Its protein product is CVSRLGQYNEQFI.

Concerning this clonotype: At one boundary the junction diverges from the germline segment, which might be a read error. The rearrangement links TRBV29-1 to TRBJ2-1; 14 bases align to TRBD2. The CDR3 loop spans 15 amino acids. Germline CDR1 is SQVTM and CDR2 is ANQGSEA. The CDR3 spells CSVGLAGGFFNGQSF. CDR3 bases: TGCAGCGTTGGACTAGCGGGAGGGTTCTTCAATGGGCAGTCCTTC.

Details on this clonotype: Germline is not matched at one junction end, which may reflect a read error. The chain couples TRBV12-3 or TRBV12-4 to TRBJ2-7; D ambiguous. CDR3 length equals 12 residues. This CDR3 is CASSNRPYEKFF. Here the CDR3 DNA reads TGTGCCAGCTCAAACAGACCCTACGAGAAGTTCTTC.

This sequence joins TRBV5-4 and TRBJ2-1, with a possible D match to TRBD2 (6 bases). This CDR3 is built from 14 residues. The V gene's germline CDR1 is SGHNT and CDR2 YYREEE (reference sequence). V lost 6 bases to trimming and J lost 16 bases, with 26 bases between them. The CDR3 region is CASNLGGGNNERFF. The CDR3 nucleotides are TGTGCCAGCAACCTTGGAGGCGGGAACAATGAACGATTCTTC. The complete variable domain, with remaining parts taken from reference TRBV5-4 and TRBJ2-1, reads ETGVTQSPTHLIKTRGQQVTLRCSSQSGHNTVSWYQQALGQGPQFIFQYYREEENGRGNFPPRFSGLQFPNYSSELNVNALELDDSALYLCASNLGGGNNERFFGPGTRLTVL.

Of note for this clonotype: Germline is not matched at one junction end, which may reflect a read error. V usage is TRBV6-2 or TRBV6-3 and J usage is TRBJ2-1; 9 bases fit TRBD1. The CDR3 runs to 16 residues. CDR1 is MNHEY, CDR2 SVGEGT, per germline. The DNA of the CDR3 is TGTGCCAGCAACTCCCTGGGACAGGGTACCTACAATGAGCAGATCTTC. Translated: CASNSLGQGTYNEQIF.

This sequence joins TRBV4-1 and TRBJ1-5; TRBD1 is a possible D gene (6 bases). Germline lookup yields CDR1 MGHRA and CDR2 YSYEKL. CDR3 length equals 15 residues. This CDR3 is CASGPIGGSDQPQHF. The CDR3 region has the DNA TGCGCTAGCGGTCCCATAGGGGGGAGCGATCAGCCCCAGCATTTT.

Remarks on this clonotype: Germline and junction disagree at one end, which may indicate a read error. The rearrangement uses TRBV11-2 and TRBJ2-3; D unclear. This CDR3 contains 13 residues. The germline CDR1 and CDR2 sequences are SGHAT and FQNNGV. The CDR3 loop reads CAGSSITANTEYF. Written as DNA, the CDR3 is TGTGCCGGCAGCTCCATCACGGCGAATACAGAGTATTTT.

About this clonotype itself: Relative to the germline gene, one junction end is altered; a read error may explain this. The CDR3 loop reads CASSPSGRKLYERYF. CDR3 nucleotides: TGTGCCAGTAGCCCCTCGGGACGGAAACTATACGAGCGGTACTTC. The chain carries TRBV14 and TRBJ2-7; D tentatively reads TRBD1 or TRBD2 (5 bases each). Germline CDR1 reads SGHDN; CDR2 reads FVKESK. This CDR3 region has 15 residues.

As to this clonotype: A much larger clone is a single base away; this may be a read error. V gene TRBV2 combines with J gene TRBJ2-7, with unresolved D. This CDR3 is built from 14 residues. Germline lookup yields CDR1 SNHLY and CDR2 FYNNEI. V was trimmed by 6 bases and J by 0 bases, leaving 12 bases between them. The CDR3 sequence: CASRFSGTSYEQYF. As DNA, the CDR3 is TGTGCCAGCAGATTCTCGGGTACCTCCTACGAGCAGTACTTC. The variable domain in full, completed from reference TRBV2 and TRBJ2-7, reads EPEVTQTPSHQVTQMGQEVILRCVPISNHLYFYWYRQILGQKVEFLVSFYNNEISEKSEIFDDQFSVERPDGSNFTLKIRSTKLEDSAMYFCASRFSGTSYEQYFGPGTRLTVT.

This sequence joins TRBV20-1 and TRBJ2-7; D is unresolved. Trimming removed 2 bases from V and 5 bases from J, with 19 bases in between. This CDR3 has 15 amino acids. Germline V lookup: CDR1 DFQATT, CDR2 SNEGSKA (reference sequence). CDR3 amino acids: CSARSRPQLVDEQYF. The CDR3 DNA follows: TGCAGTGCTAGATCCCGACCGCAGCTCGTCGACGAGCAGTACTTC.

Notes on this clonotype: Given a much more abundant clone one base away, this may be a read error. The CDR3 loop is CAWTRLAGDTGQLFF. CDR3 DNA sequence: TGTGCCTGGACTCGACTAGCGGGGGACACCGGGCAGCTGTTTTTT. The J gene is TRBJ2-2, the V gene TRBV30, with 12 bases aligning to TRBD2. Looked up from germline, CDR1 is GTSNPN and CDR2 is SVGIG (reference sequence). The CDR3 spans 15 residues.

This clonotype was picked up one time. Its ends do not fully match the called genes, so a read error is possible. V and J are TRBV6-1 and TRBJ2-7; 7 positions agree with TRBD1. The CDR3 is 18 amino acids. The germline V gene encodes CDR1 MNHNS and CDR2 SASEGT. The CDR3 region is CTSSEESNRGMGSYEQYF. CDR3 coding DNA: TGTACCAGCAGTGAAGAGTCAAACAGGGGTATGGGCTCCTACGAGCAGTATTTC.